What follows are 20 T cell receptor beta chains derived from one specimen sequenced in a study of CD8+ T cells in alopecia areata. Extracted RNA was reverse transcribed, and the resulting cDNA served as sequencing template. Generated by immunoSEQ multiplex PCR, the TCRdb table keeps only in-frame clones and is missing some. The top ten hold about 14% of the sample, which has about 160,000 clones, less than 80% seen once. The treatment here: oral pan-JAK inhibitor, 5-10 mg twice daily. The starting material was CD4+ T cells sorted from blood, obtained at week 24, from a patient treated with tofacitinib. All receptors come from a human donor with alopecia areata.

The genes are TRBV4-2 and TRBJ2-2, with D hard to call. This CDR3 has 14 residues. In germline, CDR1 is LGHNA, CDR2 YNFKEQ. Trimming took 0 bases from V and 3 from J, leaving 5 bases between them. CDR3 nucleotides: TGTGCCAGCAGCCAAGAGGTTGACACCGGGGAGCTGTTTTTT. Protein product: CASSQEVDTGELFF.

The count of this clone is one. The J gene is TRBJ2-2, the V gene TRBV7-3; D is perhaps TRBD1 or TRBD2 (5 bases each). V gave up 1 base and J gave up 5 bases, with 5 bases separating them. The germline CDR1 and CDR2 sequences are SGHTA and FQGTGA. The CDR3 is made up of 13 amino acids. The CDR3 loop reads CASSLRGTGELFF. The CDR3 DNA reads TGTGCCAGCAGCTTAAGGGGGACCGGGGAGCTGTTTTTT.

A single count supports this clone. This chain connects TRBV19 to TRBJ2-6; possibly TRBD1 for D (6 bases). CDR1 is LNHDA, CDR2 SQIVND, per germline (reference sequence). Deletions cut 8 bases from V and 0 bases from J, with 14 bases between. The CDR3 runs 16 residues. The CDR3 coding sequence is TGTGCCAGTGGCCTAACAGGGAACTCTGGGGCCAACGTCCTGACTTTC. Encoded protein: CASGLTGNSGANVLTF. Combining the CDR3 with reference TRBV19 and TRBJ2-6 gives the whole variable domain DGGITQSPKYLFRKEGQNVTLSCEQNLNHDAMYWYRQDPGQGLRLIYYSQIVNDFQKGDIAEGYSVSREKKESFPLTVTSAQKNPTAFYLCASGLTGNSGANVLTFGAGSRLTVL.

The CDR3 protein is CASIEGLGRLDEQFF. CDR3 nucleotides: TGTGCCAGCATCGAAGGACTAGGTCGATTGGATGAGCAGTTCTTC. J is TRBJ2-1 and V is TRBV6-1, with 7 bases fitting TRBD2. V lost 7 bases and J lost 8; bases outside the gene matches: 14. CDR3 length equals 15 residues. Germline CDR1 is MNHNS and CDR2 is SASEGT.

The V call is TRBV27, the J call TRBJ2-1; no firm D call. Germline CDR1 is MNHEY and CDR2 is SMNVEV (reference sequence). The CDR3 covers 13 residues. Trimming removed 9 bases at V and 0 bases at J, with 9 bases between. The CDR3 nucleotides are TGTGCCAGTGGACCTACCTCCTACAATGAGCAGTTCTTC. Its protein is CASGPTSYNEQFF.

This clone was counted only a few times. The chain is built from TRBV7-3 and TRBJ1-1; no firm D call. The germline gives CDR1 SGHTA, CDR2 FQGTGA. This CDR3 is 13 amino acids long. Trimming took 6 bases from V and 0 from J, leaving 8 bases between them. The CDR3 region has the DNA TGTGCCAGCAGTCCTGCGATGAACACTGAAGCTTTCTTT. It encodes CASSPAMNTEAFF. Full variable domain (outside the CDR3, taken from reference TRBV7-3 and TRBJ1-1): GAGVSQTPSNKVTEKGKYVELRCDPISGHTALYWYRQSLGQGPEFLIYFQGTGAADDSGLPNDRFFAVRPEGSVSTLKIQRTERGDSAVYLCASSPAMNTEAFFGQGTRLTVV.

The V and J genes are TRBV18 and TRBJ2-2, with 9 positions matching TRBD1. J lost 0 bases, V lost 6 bases, and 11 bases had no gene match. Germline CDR1 KGHSH, CDR2 LQKENI. The CDR3 covers 18 residues. In nucleotides, the CDR3 is TGTGCCAGCTCGTCCGGGACAGGGACGGCGGCGAACACCGGGGAGCTGTTTTTT. It yields the protein CASSSGTGTAANTGELFF. The full variable domain, completed using reference TRBV18 and TRBJ2-2, is NAGVMQNPRHLVRRRGQEARLRCSPMKGHSHVYWYRQLPEEGLKFMVYLQKENIIDESGMPKERFSAEFPKEGPSILRIQQVVRGDSAAYFCASSSGTGTAANTGELFFGEGSRLTVL.

V is TRBV18 and J is TRBJ2-6; D is undetermined. The V gene's germline CDR1 is KGHSH and CDR2 LQKENI. This CDR3 region has 17 residues. V was trimmed by 4 bases and J by 4 bases, leaving 17 bases between them. The CDR3 sequence: CASSRNVGVSGANVLTF. CDR3 DNA sequence: TGTGCCAGCTCACGAAACGTCGGAGTGTCAGGGGCCAACGTCCTGACTTTC.

The gene calls are TRBV30 and TRBJ1-1; possibly TRBD1 for D (6 bases). The germline V gene encodes CDR1 GTSNPN and CDR2 SVGIG (reference sequence). The V and J ends lost 5 bases and 1 base respectively, with 11 bases between them. The CDR3 contains 13 residues. Here the CDR3 reads CAWERQANTEAFF. CDR3 DNA sequence: TGTGCCTGGGAAAGACAGGCGAACACTGAAGCTTTCTTT.

V and J are TRBV4-1 and TRBJ2-5; the D gene could be TRBD1 or TRBD2 (5 bases each). Per the germline V gene, CDR1 is MGHRA and CDR2 is YSYEKL. This CDR3 spans 16 amino acids. V lost 1 base and J lost 4, with 16 bases in between. The CDR3 loop reads CASSQVARGSAETQYF. The DNA of the CDR3 is TGCGCCAGCAGCCAAGTAGCACGGGGCTCGGCAGAGACCCAGTACTTC.

The sample holds one count of this clone. The chain links TRBV5-4 to TRBJ2-1; D remains unclear. CDR3 size: 16 residues. CDR1 is SGHNT and CDR2 is YYREEE in the germline V gene (reference sequence). V was trimmed by 0 bases and J by 0 bases, leaving 10 bases between them. The CDR3 DNA reads as TGTGCCAGCAGCTTGGGGGTCAGTAACTCCTACAATGAGCAGTTCTTC. Its translation is CASSLGVSNSYNEQFF.

Only a few counts were recorded for this clone. The chain links TRBV29-1 to TRBJ1-1, with D possibly being TRBD1 (6 bases). In germline, CDR1 is SQVTM, CDR2 ANQGSEA. The CDR3 contains 15 residues. V shed 4 bases and J shed 1 base, with 16 bases lying between them. CDR3 sequence: CSVVVLGARNTEAFF. The CDR3, as DNA: TGCAGCGTTGTAGTCTTGGGGGCAAGGAACACTGAAGCTTTCTTT.

The V call is TRBV11-2, the J call TRBJ2-7; D is possibly TRBD1 (6 bases). Trimming cost V 6 bases and J 2 bases, with 17 bases left between them. Germline loops: CDR1 SGHAT, CDR2 FQNNGV. The length of the CDR3 is 15 residues. The CDR3, as DNA: TGTGCCAGCAGTCGAGCAGGGGATAGAGCCTACGAGCAGTACTTC. This sequence encodes CASSRAGDRAYEQYF.

This chain joins TRBV29-1 and TRBJ2-5; 9 bases line up with TRBD1. This CDR3 has 12 residues. The V segment lost 7 bases and the J segment 4 bases; nucleotides outside the gene matches: 4. Germline V gene lookup returns CDR1 SQVTM and CDR2 ANQGSEA. CDR3 residues: CSGDRDRETQYF. The CDR3, as DNA: TGCAGCGGGGACAGGGATAGAGAGACCCAGTACTTC.

In its sample, this clone was seen a few times. The chain employs TRBV5-1 and TRBJ2-2, with 9 bases that match TRBD1. Germline CDR1 and CDR2: SGHRS and YFSETQ. This CDR3 contains 16 residues. V lost 4 bases and J lost 1; bases outside the gene matches: 5. The CDR3 DNA is TGCGCCAGCAGCCCCGGGACAGGGAGGAACACCGGGGAGCTGTTTTTT. Translating gives CASSPGTGRNTGELFF.

The chain has TRBV30 and TRBJ1-5; D ambiguous. V lost 0 bases, J lost 4 bases, and 4 bases lay in between. Looked up from germline, CDR1 is GTSNPN and CDR2 is SVGIG (reference sequence). This CDR3 has 12 amino acids. Here the CDR3 DNA reads TGTGCCTGGAGTGTGGCAAATCAGCCCCAGCATTTT. This sequence encodes CAWSVANQPQHF.

The V and J genes are TRBV25-1 and TRBJ1-5; D might be TRBD1 (5 bases). The CDR3 has 12 residues. Trimming took 4 bases from V and 7 from J, leaving 8 bases between them. Germline lookup yields CDR1 MGHDK and CDR2 SYGVNS. The CDR3 loop is CASSAGNQPQHF. Here the CDR3 DNA reads TGTGCCAGCAGTGCAGGGAACCAGCCCCAGCATTTT.

The chain employs TRBV11-3 and TRBJ2-1; D gene uncertain. Germline-derived CDR1 and CDR2 are SGHNT and YENEEA. V gave up 5 bases and J gave up 6 bases, with 14 bases separating them. The CDR3 is 14 amino acids. The CDR3 region is CASSHRTQPNEQFF. CDR3 bases: TGTGCCAGCAGCCACCGAACTCAGCCCAATGAGCAGTTCTTC. The variable domain in full, with the rest retrieved from reference TRBV11-3 and TRBJ2-1, is EAGVVQSPRYKIIEKKQPVAFWCNPISGHNTLYWYLQNLGQGPELLIRYENEEAVDDSQLPKDRFSAERLKGVDSTLKIQPAELGDSAVYLCASSHRTQPNEQFFGPGTRLTVL.

The chain recombines TRBV9 with TRBJ2-3; TRBD2 aligns across 10 bases. Trimming removed 7 bases from V and 2 bases from J; junction bases left unmatched: 7. Germline-derived CDR1 and CDR2 are SGDLS and YYNGEE. CDR3 length: 15 amino acids. CDR3 in amino acids: CASHRTSGTTDTQYF. DNA of the CDR3: TGTGCCAGCCATCGGACTAGCGGTACCACAGATACGCAGTATTTT.

The chain combines TRBV27 with TRBJ2-2; D is undetermined. This CDR3 comprises 11 residues. Trimming pared 5 bases from V and 8 bases from J, leaving 6 bases between. Germline loops: CDR1 MNHEY, CDR2 SMNVEV (reference sequence). The CDR3 region has the DNA TGTGCCAGCAGTCTAAGGGGGGAGCTGTTTTTT. This sequence encodes CASSLRGELFF.